This T cell receptor (beta chain) was captured in a study of molecular identifiers for immune sequencing clone quantification (dated by TCRdb to between 2018 and 2020). With regard to the full study: In a replicate experiment, RNA from around 20,000 or 100,000 naive CD8 T cells was split into five aliquots, four of which were sequenced. This methods study used CD8 T cells to benchmark TCR RNA copy counting and molecular-identifier clustering-based TCR repertoire sequencing (MIDCIRS).

Points the paper makes about the study in general: Clones above 20 RNA copies held over 99% of molecules in CMV-specific effector cells but under 1% in naive cells. Spiked-in Jurkat TCR RNA equal to a single cell's worth was reported to be detectable even within one million naive CD8 T cells. The naive libraries included spiked-in Jurkat TCR RNA (fewer than eleven copies' worth), and this RNA is not part of the donor repertoire. About 2.9 recovered TCR RNA copies per cell were obtained by modeling, versus roughly 10 by digital PCR, implying a capture efficiency of 30% to 35%. Highly expanded clone sizes could be underestimated because identical TCR molecules may share a barcode. When barcode sub-clustering was omitted, TCR diversity was inflated by chimeric consensus sequences, with chimeras reaching as high as 47%.

This clonotype was observed a few times. What antigen it recognizes has not been identified. The sample holds no much larger clone one base away, and base qualities are not on file. Libraries of naive CD8 T cells were built from approximately 20,000 to 1,000,000 sorted cells, with 10%, 30% or 50% of the purified RNA used. Naive CD8 T cells were FACS-sorted as CD8+CD4-CCR7+CD45RA+ on a BD FACSAria II into RLT Plus buffer. To test detection sensitivity, Jurkat RNA equal to under 13 TCR copies was added to samples of about 17,000-1,100,000 naive CD8 T cells. CD8 T cells were enriched using RosetteSep CD8+ T Cell Enrichment Cocktail and Ficoll-Paque, and the enriched cells then underwent ACK red cell lysis. Preparation of the library involved PCR. The listed sequencing device is NextSeq 500. Preparation of bulk TCR libraries followed a previously described approach, with the TCR primers listed in Table S5. Purification of total RNA was performed with the Qiagen AllPrep DNA/RNA kit. Before analysis, reads from multiple sequencing runs of one library were combined. The authors' pipeline ran thus. Reads were retained only if an exact TCR constant sequence was present, and the retained reads were trimmed to 150 nt and grouped according to their 12-nt molecular barcodes. Reads in each barcode group were sub-clustered using a 15% Levenshtein threshold, and a quality-weighted consensus sequence was built for each RNA molecule. Non-functional sequences were removed, as were lower-count sequences one edit away from another. Based on a fit of two negative binomial distributions, barcode sub-clusters having less than 20% of the maximum read count were discarded. TCRdb handled the public reads itself, with Q25 trimming in fastp and clone calling in MiXCR, and kept productive beta chains. Every distinct CDR3 protein forms one entry, paired with its most common genes and DNA. It is TCRdb's table, rather than the study itself, that gives the V and J calls and clone size. The sample table holds around 320,000 distinct CDR3 sequences, of which 24% were seen once. The ten largest account for about 0.71% of the sample.

Taken from the germline V gene, the CDR1 and CDR2 loops are MGHRA and YSYEKL. The CDR3 spans 16 residues, from the cysteine through the phenylalanine. The only DNA kept is the CDR3, 48 bases in frame from the first base. Trimming takes 2 bases off V and 1 base off J; junction bases not matched to a gene: 7. This TCR was recovered from a human donor in good health. Some libraries in this study had Jurkat cell RNA spiked in. The V and J genes are TRBV4-1 and TRBJ1-1; the junction holds 7 bases that match TRBD1. Sequencing input: naive CD8+ T cells from blood, with Jurkat cell RNA spiked in. Reading the label with the study, this specimen's cell subset or site is: FACS-sorted CD8+CD4-CCR7+CD45RA+ naive T cells. The DNA reads TGCGCCAGCAGCCAATTACAGGGGAAGGGGAACACTGAAGCTTTCTTT. Its amino acids are CASSQLQGKGNTEAFF.